The 15 T cell receptor beta chains below come from one sample, sequenced in a study of cytomegalovirus exposure and HLA in healthy donors. TCRdb's copy holds only in-frame clones and misses some; the assay was immunoSEQ multiplex PCR. Of roughly 60,000 clones in the sample, roughly 96% were seen once. Sequenced input: PBMCs. Every receptor here comes from a man younger than 30 in good health and CMV-seronegative.

This chain uses TRBV5-4 with TRBJ2-7, with TRBD1 matching 8 bases. Germline V CDR1 and CDR2: SGHNT, YYREEE (reference sequence). V shed 5 bases, J shed 1 base, and the junction held 8 bases outside the gene matches. CDR3 length: 15 residues. The CDR3 protein is CASSPGQGASYEQYF. The CDR3 nucleotides are TGTGCCAGCAGTCCAGGACAGGGTGCATCCTACGAGCAGTACTTC.

This chain joins TRBV19 and TRBJ2-1; 10 bases are shared with TRBD2. The trim removed 5 bases at V and 1 base at J, leaving 2 bases unmatched. The CDR3 consists of 15 residues. Germline V gene sequence: CDR1 LNHDA, CDR2 SQIVND (reference sequence). CDR3 in DNA: TGTGCCAGTAGTGAGGGACTAGCGTCCTACAATGAGCAGTTCTTC. Amino acid sequence: CASSEGLASYNEQFF.

The rearrangement joins TRBV4-2 to TRBJ2-1; no definite D call. Germline V gene lookup returns CDR1 LGHNA and CDR2 YNFKEQ. The CDR3 extends over 15 amino acids. V was pared by 4 bases and J by 0 bases, with 10 bases between. In nucleotides, the CDR3 is TGTGCCAGCAGCCTCCACTGGAGCTCCTACAATGAGCAGTTCTTC. It is translated as CASSLHWSSYNEQFF.

The chain carries TRBV7-9 and TRBJ2-5; D ambiguous. This CDR3 comprises 11 residues. CDR1 and CDR2 from the germline V gene are SEHNR and FQNEAQ (reference sequence). V was trimmed by 5 bases and J by 4 bases, leaving 5 bases between them. This CDR3 reads CASSNRETQYF. The CDR3 DNA reads as TGTGCCAGCAGCAATCGAGAGACCCAGTACTTC. The full variable domain, rest sourced from reference TRBV7-9 and TRBJ2-5, is DTGVSQNPRHKITKRGQNVTFRCDPISEHNRLYWYRQTLGQGPEFLTYFQNEAQLEKSRLLSDRFSAERPKGSFSTLEIQRTEQGDSAMYLCASSNRETQYFGPGTRLLVL.

J is TRBJ2-3 and V is TRBV11-2; 9 bases are shared with TRBD2. CDR3 length equals 14 residues. In germline, CDR1 is SGHAT, CDR2 FQNNGV. The V segment lost 2 bases and the J segment 8 bases; nucleotides outside the gene matches: 5. The CDR3 nucleotides read TGTGCCAGCAGCTTACTAAAAGCGGGGGGTACGCAGTATTTT. Amino acid sequence: CASSLLKAGGTQYF. Looking up the rest from reference TRBV11-2 and TRBJ2-3 gives the full variable domain: EAGVAQSPRYKIIEKRQSVAFWCNPISGHATLYWYQQILGQGPKLLIQFQNNGVVDDSQLPKDRFSAERLKGVDSTLKIQPAKLEDSAVYLCASSLLKAGGTQYFGPGTRLTVL.

The chain joins TRBV7-8 to TRBJ2-7; 7 bases fit TRBD2. The CDR3 runs to 13 residues. Germline V CDR1 and CDR2: SGHVS, FQNEAQ. V shed 5 bases and J 6 bases; nucleotides not matched to a gene: 7. The CDR3 reads CASSLRLAPEQYF. The DNA of the CDR3 is TGTGCCAGCAGCCTCCGACTAGCCCCCGAGCAGTACTTC.

The rearrangement links TRBV4-1 to TRBJ2-5; 10 positions match TRBD1. CDR1 and CDR2 from the germline V gene are MGHRA and YSYEKL. CDR3 length equals 16 residues. V trimming: 2 bases; J trimming: 2 bases; junction bases outside the gene matches: 5. For the CDR3, the DNA is TGCGCCAGCAGCCAACCCGACAGGGGGCAACAAGAGACCCAGTACTTC. This translates into CASSQPDRGQQETQYF.

This chain joins TRBV6-5 and TRBJ2-1; TRBD2 matches at 14 bases. CDR1 is MNHEY and CDR2 is SVGAGI in the germline V gene. This CDR3 region has 15 residues. The trim removed 2 bases at V and 7 bases at J, leaving 1 base unmatched. CDR3 loop: CASSYGTSGGNEQFF. In DNA, the CDR3 is TGTGCCAGCAGTTACGGGACTAGCGGGGGAAATGAGCAGTTCTTC.

V gene TRBV7-9 combines with J gene TRBJ1-1, with D hard to call. Deletions cut 7 bases from V and 0 bases from J, with 9 bases between. The CDR3 consists of 13 residues. In germline, CDR1 is SEHNR, CDR2 FQNEAQ (reference sequence). In nucleotides, the CDR3 is TGTGCCAGCACCGTTACAATGAACACTGAAGCTTTCTTT. Its protein product is CASTVTMNTEAFF.

The rearrangement links TRBV9 to TRBJ2-3; 7 positions agree with TRBD2. After removal of 0 bases from V and 5 bases from J, the junction contained 6 bases not matched to a gene. CDR1 and CDR2 (germline): SGDLS, YYNGEE. The CDR3 has 15 amino acids. The CDR3 sequence: CASSVGGRAKDTQYF. CDR3 DNA sequence: TGTGCCAGCAGCGTAGGTGGGAGGGCCAAAGATACGCAGTATTTT. Drawing the rest from reference TRBV9 and TRBJ2-3, the complete variable domain is DSGVTQTPKHLITATGQRVTLRCSPRSGDLSVYWYQQSLDQGLQFLIQYYNGEERAKGNILERFSAQQFPDLHSELNLSSLELGDSALYFCASSVGGRAKDTQYFGPGTRLTVL.

This clone was found once. This chain links TRBV7-2 with TRBJ2-3; D is possibly TRBD1 (5 bases). The CDR3 has 13 residues. Looked up from germline, CDR1 is SGHTA and CDR2 is FQGNSA. Trimming took 5 bases from V and 3 from J, leaving 9 bases between them. The CDR3 region is CASSITGTDTQYF. The CDR3 DNA reads as TGTGCCAGCAGCATTACAGGTACAGATACGCAGTATTTT.

The CDR3 is CASSSPGQESYEQYF. CDR3 sequence (DNA): TGTGCCAGCAGCTCACCGGGACAGGAATCCTACGAGCAGTACTTC. J is TRBJ2-7 and V is TRBV6-6; 8 nucleotides agree with TRBD1. This CDR3 is 15 amino acids long. Looked up from germline, CDR1 is MNHNY and CDR2 is SVGAGI (reference sequence). Trimming took 6 bases from V and 1 from J; bases not matched to a gene: 8.

The chain is built from TRBV5-1 and TRBJ2-7, with TRBD2 identical over 11 bases. Germline values: CDR1 SGHRS, CDR2 YFSETQ. The CDR3 has 15 amino acids. Trimming at V came to 4 bases and at J to 0 bases, leaving 3 bases not matched to a gene. CDR3 DNA: TGCGCCAGCAGCCCTACTAGCGGGAGCTCCTACGAGCAGTACTTC. Amino acid sequence: CASSPTSGSSYEQYF.

The CDR3 region has the DNA TGTGCCAGCAGTTACTCCCTACCAGCGGGTGGGTACGAGCAGTACTTC. This sequence encodes CASSYSLPAGGYEQYF. V usage is TRBV6-5 and J usage is TRBJ2-7; perhaps TRBD2 as D (6 bases). Deletions cut 0 bases from V and 4 bases from J, with 16 bases between. The germline CDR1 and CDR2 sequences are MNHEY and SVGAGI. The CDR3 runs to 16 residues.

The CDR3 DNA follows: TGTGCCAGTAGTATAGGGGGGGTATATAGCAATCAGCCCCAGCATTTT. The encoded protein is CASSIGGVYSNQPQHF. This chain joins TRBV19 and TRBJ1-5, with D tentatively TRBD1 (5 bases). V was cut by 1 base and J by 0 bases, with 10 bases left in between. CDR1 and CDR2 (germline): LNHDA, SQIVND (reference sequence). The CDR3 sequence is 16 residues long. Using reference TRBV19 and TRBJ1-5 for the parts outside the CDR3, the full variable domain is DGGITQSPKYLFRKEGQNVTLSCEQNLNHDAMYWYRQDPGQGLRLIYYSQIVNDFQKGDIAEGYSVSREKKESFPLTVTSAQKNPTAFYLCASSIGGVYSNQPQHFGDGTRLSIL.